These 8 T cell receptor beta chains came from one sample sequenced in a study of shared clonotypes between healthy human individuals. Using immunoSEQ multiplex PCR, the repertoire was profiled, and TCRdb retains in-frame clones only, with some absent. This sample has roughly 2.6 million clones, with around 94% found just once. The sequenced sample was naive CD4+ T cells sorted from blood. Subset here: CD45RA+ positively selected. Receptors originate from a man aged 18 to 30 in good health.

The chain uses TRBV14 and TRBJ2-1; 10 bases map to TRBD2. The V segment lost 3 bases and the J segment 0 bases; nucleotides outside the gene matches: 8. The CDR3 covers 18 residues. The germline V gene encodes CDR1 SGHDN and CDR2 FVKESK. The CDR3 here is CASSHRAGGGSSYNEQFF. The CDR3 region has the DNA TGTGCCAGCAGCCATAGAGCGGGAGGGGGGAGCTCCTACAATGAGCAGTTCTTC.

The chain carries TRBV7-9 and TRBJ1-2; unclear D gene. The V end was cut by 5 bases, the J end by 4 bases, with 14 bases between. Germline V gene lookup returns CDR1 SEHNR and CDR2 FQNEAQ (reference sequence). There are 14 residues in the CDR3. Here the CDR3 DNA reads TGTGCCAGCAGCCCCTCGGTCCAATCCTATGGCTACACCTTC. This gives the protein CASSPSVQSYGYTF.

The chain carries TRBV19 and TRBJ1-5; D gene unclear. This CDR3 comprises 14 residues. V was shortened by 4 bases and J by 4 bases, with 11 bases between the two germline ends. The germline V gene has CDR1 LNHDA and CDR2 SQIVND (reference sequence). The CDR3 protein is CASSRGELNQPQHF. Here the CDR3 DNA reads TGTGCCAGTAGTAGGGGAGAGCTGAATCAGCCCCAGCATTTT. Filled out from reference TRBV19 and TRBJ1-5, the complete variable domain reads DGGITQSPKYLFRKEGQNVTLSCEQNLNHDAMYWYRQDPGQGLRLIYYSQIVNDFQKGDIAEGYSVSREKKESFPLTVTSAQKNPTAFYLCASSRGELNQPQHFGDGTRLSIL.

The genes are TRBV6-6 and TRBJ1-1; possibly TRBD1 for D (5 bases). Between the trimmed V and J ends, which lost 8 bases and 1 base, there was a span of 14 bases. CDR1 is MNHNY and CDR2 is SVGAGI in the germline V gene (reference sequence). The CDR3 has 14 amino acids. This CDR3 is CASQSRRGNTEAFF. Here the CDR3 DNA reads TGTGCCAGCCAGTCCCGGAGGGGGAACACTGAAGCTTTCTTT.

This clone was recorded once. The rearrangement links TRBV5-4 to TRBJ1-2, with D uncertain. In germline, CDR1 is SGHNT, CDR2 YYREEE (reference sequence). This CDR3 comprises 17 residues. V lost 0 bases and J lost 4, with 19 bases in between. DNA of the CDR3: TGTGCCAGCAGCTTGGATCCTCCAAATAGCTTATCCTATGGCTACACCTTC. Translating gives CASSLDPPNSLSYGYTF.

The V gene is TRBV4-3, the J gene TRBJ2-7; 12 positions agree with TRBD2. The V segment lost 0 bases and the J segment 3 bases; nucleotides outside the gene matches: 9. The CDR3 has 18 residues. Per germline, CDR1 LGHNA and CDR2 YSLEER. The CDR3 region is CASSQDNLAGGPLYEQYF. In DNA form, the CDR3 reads TGCGCCAGCAGCCAAGACAACCTAGCGGGAGGGCCGCTCTACGAGCAGTACTTC.

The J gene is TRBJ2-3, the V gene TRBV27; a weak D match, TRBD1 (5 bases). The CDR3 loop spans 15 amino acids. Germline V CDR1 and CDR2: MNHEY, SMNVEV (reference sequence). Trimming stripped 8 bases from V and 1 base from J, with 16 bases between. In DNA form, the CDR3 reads TGTGCCAGCTTTAGGGGCTCGATGGGCACAGATACGCAGTATTTT. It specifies CASFRGSMGTDTQYF.

The CDR3 is CASSYSGSDNSPLHF. The DNA of the CDR3 is TGTGCCAGCAGTTACTCAGGGTCAGATAATTCACCCCTCCACTTT. The chain uses TRBV6-6 and TRBJ1-6, with unresolved D. The germline V gene encodes CDR1 MNHNY and CDR2 SVGAGI (reference sequence). CDR3 length equals 15 residues. V was clipped by 0 bases and J by 5 bases, with 8 bases between them.